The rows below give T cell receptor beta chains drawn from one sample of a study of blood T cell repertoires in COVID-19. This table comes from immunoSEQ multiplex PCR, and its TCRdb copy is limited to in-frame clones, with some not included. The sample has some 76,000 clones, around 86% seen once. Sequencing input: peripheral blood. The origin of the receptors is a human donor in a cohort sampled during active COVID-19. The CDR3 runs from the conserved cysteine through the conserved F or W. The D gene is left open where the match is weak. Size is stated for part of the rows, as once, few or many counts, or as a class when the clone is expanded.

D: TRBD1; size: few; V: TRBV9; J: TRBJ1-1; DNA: TGTGCCAGCAGAAAGGGGGCGACGAACACTGAAGCTTTCTTT; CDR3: CASRKGATNTEAFF
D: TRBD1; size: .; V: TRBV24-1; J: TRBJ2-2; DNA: TGTGCCACCAGTGATCCCGGGACAGGGACCACCGGGGAGCTGTTTTTT; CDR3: CATSDPGTGTTGELFF
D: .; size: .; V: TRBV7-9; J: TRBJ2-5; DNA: TGTGCCAGCAGCCAACGGTTCCGGGGATCCCAAGAGACCCAGTACTTC; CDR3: CASSQRFRGSQETQYF
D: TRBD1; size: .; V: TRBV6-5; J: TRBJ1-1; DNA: TGTGCCAGCAGTTCCCCGGGACAGGGGGTTCGCGAAGCTTTCTTT; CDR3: CASSSPGQGVREAFF
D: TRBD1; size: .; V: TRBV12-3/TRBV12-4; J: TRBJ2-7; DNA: TGTGCCAGCAGTCACGGGACAGGGAACGAGCAGTACTTC; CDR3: CASSHGTGNEQYF
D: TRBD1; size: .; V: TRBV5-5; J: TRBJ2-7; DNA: TGTGCCAGCAGCACCGGGACAGGGGCGGCCGAGCAGTACTTC; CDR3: CASSTGTGAAEQYF
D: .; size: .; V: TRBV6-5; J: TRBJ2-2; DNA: TGTGCCAGCAGGCGGGGTATGAACACCGGGGAGCTGTTTTTT; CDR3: CASRRGMNTGELFF
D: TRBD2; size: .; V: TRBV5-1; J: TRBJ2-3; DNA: TGCGCCAGCAGCTTGGTAGTAGCGGGGGATACAGATACGCAGTATTTT; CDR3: CASSLVVAGDTDTQYF
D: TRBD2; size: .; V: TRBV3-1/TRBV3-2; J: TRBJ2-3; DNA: TGTGCCAGCAGCCAAGGTGTGGTAGCGGGTGGTACGCAGTATTTT; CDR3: CASSQGVVAGGTQYF
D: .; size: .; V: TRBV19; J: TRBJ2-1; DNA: TGTGCCAGTAGCGAAGGGGACAATGAGCAGTTCTTC; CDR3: CASSEGDNEQFF
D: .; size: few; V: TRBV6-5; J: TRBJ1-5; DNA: TGTGCCAGCAGCGTGGGCCCCAATCAGCCCCAGCATTTT; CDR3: CASSVGPNQPQHF
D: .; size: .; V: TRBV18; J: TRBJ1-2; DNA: TGTGCCAGCTCACCAGGAGGGCAGGGATCAGTTGGCTACACCTTC; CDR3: CASSPGGQGSVGYTF
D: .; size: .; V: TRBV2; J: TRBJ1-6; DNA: TGTGCCAGCAGAGCAGCTGCAGGGGTCAATTCACCCCTCCACTTT; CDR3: CASRAAAGVNSPLHF
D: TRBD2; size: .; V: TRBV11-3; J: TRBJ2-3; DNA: TGTGCCAGCAGCCCGGGACTAGCGACAGATACGCAGTATTTT; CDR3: CASSPGLATDTQYF
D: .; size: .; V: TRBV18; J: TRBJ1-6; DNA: TGTGCCAGCTCACCACGCGGAAGCTCCTATAATTCACCCCTCCACTTT; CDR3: CASSPRGSSYNSPLHF
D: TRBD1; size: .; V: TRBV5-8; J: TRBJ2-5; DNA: TGTGCCAGCAGCTCAAGACAGGGGACGGTGGGGACCCAGTACTTC; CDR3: CASSSRQGTVGTQYF
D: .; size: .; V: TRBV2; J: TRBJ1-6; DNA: TGTGCCAGCAGGCGGGGGGCCGGGTCACCCCTCCACTTT; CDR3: CASRRGAGSPLHF
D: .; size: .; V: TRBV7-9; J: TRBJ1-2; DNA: TGTGCCAGCAGCTTATTGGGGGCAGGGGGCTACACCTTC; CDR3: CASSLLGAGGYTF
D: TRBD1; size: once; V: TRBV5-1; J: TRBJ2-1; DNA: TGCGCCAGCAGCTGGACAGGGATCGATGAGCAGTTCTTC; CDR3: CASSWTGIDEQFF
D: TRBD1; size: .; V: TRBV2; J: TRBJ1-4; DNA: TGTGCCAGCAGCCTTCAGGGGGTCGGTGAAAAACTGTTTTTT; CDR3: CASSLQGVGEKLFF
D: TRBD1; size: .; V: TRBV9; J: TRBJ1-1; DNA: TGTGCCAGCAGCGTAGGACAGGGGAACACTGAAGCTTTCTTT; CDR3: CASSVGQGNTEAFF
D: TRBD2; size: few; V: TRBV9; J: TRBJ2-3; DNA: TGTGCCAGCAGCGTAGAGGGACTAGAGGGAGATACGCAGTATTTT; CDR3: CASSVEGLEGDTQYF
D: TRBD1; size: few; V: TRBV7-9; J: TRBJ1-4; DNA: TGTGCCAGCAGCGGCCGTAGGGACAGGGAAAAACTGTTTTTT; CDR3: CASSGRRDREKLFF
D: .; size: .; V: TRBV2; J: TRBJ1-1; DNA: TGTGCCAGCAGTGAGGGGGGGAACACTGAAGCTTTCTTT; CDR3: CASSEGGNTEAFF
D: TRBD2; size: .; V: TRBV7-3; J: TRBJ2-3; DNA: TGTGCCAGCAGCTCCAGCGGGGGGGGCACAGATACGCAGTATTTT; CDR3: CASSSSGGGTDTQYF
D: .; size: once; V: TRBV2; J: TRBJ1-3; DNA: TGTGCCAGCAAATCAAGCCTCTCTGGAAACACCATATATTTT; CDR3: CASKSSLSGNTIYF
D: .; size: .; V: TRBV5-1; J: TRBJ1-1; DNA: TGCGCCAGCAGCTTGGAAAGGGGGAGCACTGAAGCTTTCTTT; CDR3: CASSLERGSTEAFF
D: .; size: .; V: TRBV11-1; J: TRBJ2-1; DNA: TGTGCCAGCAGCTTAGTAGGGACTCGCTACAATGAGCAGTTCTTC; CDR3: CASSLVGTRYNEQFF
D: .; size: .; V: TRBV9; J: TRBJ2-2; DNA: TGTGCCAGCAGCATCGGACTACTGGCGGACACCGGGGAGCTGTTTTTT; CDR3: CASSIGLLADTGELFF
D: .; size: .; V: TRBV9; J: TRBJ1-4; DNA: TGTGCCAGCAGCTTTTACGGAGGGGAAAATGAAAAACTGTTTTTT; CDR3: CASSFYGGENEKLFF
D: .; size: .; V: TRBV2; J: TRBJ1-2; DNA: TGTGCCAGCAGTGAAGAGGGGTCTAACAGCGGCTACACCTTC; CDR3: CASSEEGSNSGYTF
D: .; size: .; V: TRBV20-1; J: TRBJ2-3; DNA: TGCAGTGCTAGTAGGCAGGGGATAATTAGGGATACGCAGTATTTT; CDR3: CSASRQGIIRDTQYF
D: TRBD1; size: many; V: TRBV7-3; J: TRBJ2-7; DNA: TGTGCCAGCAGTCAAGGCGCAGGGGGAACGTACGAGCAGTACTTC; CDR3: CASSQGAGGTYEQYF
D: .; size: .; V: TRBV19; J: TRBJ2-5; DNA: TGTGCCAGTAGCCGGGCAGGGGCAGAGACCCAGTACTTC; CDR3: CASSRAGAETQYF
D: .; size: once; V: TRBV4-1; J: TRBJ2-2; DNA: TGCGCCAGCGGTAGGGGCGGAGACACTTACACCGGGGAGCTGTTTTTT; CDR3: CASGRGGDTYTGELFF
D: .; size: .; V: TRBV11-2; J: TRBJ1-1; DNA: TGTGCCAGCAGCCGTTGGGACATCCGGGCGGTGAACACTGAAGCTTTCTTT; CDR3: CASSRWDIRAVNTEAFF
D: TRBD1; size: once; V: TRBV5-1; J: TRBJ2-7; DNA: TGCGCCAGCAGCTTGGGGACCGGGACAGGCTACGAGCAGTACTTC; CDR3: CASSLGTGTGYEQYF
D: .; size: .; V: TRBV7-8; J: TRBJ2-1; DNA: TGTGCCAGCAGCTACCGAGGAACTGGGGCGCTCCACAATGAGCAGTTCTTC; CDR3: CASSYRGTGALHNEQFF
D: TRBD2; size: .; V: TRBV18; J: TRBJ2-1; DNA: TGTGCCAGCTCACCGACTAGCGGGGGTTCCTACAATGAGCAGTTCTTC; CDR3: CASSPTSGGSYNEQFF
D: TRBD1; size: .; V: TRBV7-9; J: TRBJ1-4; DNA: TGTGCCAGCAGCTTAAAGGGACAGGGGTATGAAAAACTGTTTTTT; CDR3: CASSLKGQGYEKLFF
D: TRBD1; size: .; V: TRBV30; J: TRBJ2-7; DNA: TGTGCCTGGAACAGACAGGGGTCGTCCTACGAGCAGTACTTC; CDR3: CAWNRQGSSYEQYF
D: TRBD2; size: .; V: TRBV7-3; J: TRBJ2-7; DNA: TGTGCCAGCAGCTCGTGGGAGGGAAGGAACGAGCAGTACTTC; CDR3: CASSSWEGRNEQYF
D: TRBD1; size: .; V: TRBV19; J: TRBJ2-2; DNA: TGTGCCACCGAACCCGGGACAGCGAACACCGGGGAGCTGTTTTTT; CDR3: CATEPGTANTGELFF
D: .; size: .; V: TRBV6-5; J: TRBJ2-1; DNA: TGTGCCAGCAGTTACTCGAATCTAGACAATGAGCAGTTCTTC; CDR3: CASSYSNLDNEQFF
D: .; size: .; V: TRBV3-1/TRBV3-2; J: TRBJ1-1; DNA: TGTGCCAGCACCCCGGGGACACTGAACACTGAAGCTTTCTTT; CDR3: CASTPGTLNTEAFF
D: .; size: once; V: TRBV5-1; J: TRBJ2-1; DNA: TGCGCCAGCAGCTTGGTCACAGGAGAGGCCAATGAGCAGTTCTTC; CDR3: CASSLVTGEANEQFF
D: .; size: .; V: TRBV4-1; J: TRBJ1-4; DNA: TGCGCCAGCAGCCAAGCCTCTTCACTCGAGGGTGAAAAACTGTTTTTT; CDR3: CASSQASSLEGEKLFF
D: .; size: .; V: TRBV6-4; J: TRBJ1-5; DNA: TGTGCCAGCATCCCCCGTGCAGGCTGCCAGCCCCAGCATTTT; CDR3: CASIPRAGCQPQHF
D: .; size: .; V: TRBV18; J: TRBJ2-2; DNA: TGTGCCAGCTCACCACTGGGCCATACAGATGGGGAGCTGTTTTTT; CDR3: CASSPLGHTDGELFF
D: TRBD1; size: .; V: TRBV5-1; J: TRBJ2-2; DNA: TGCGCCAGCAGCTTGGGGACAGGAAATCTGGGTACTTACACCGGGGAGCTGTTTTTT; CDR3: CASSLGTGNLGTYTGELFF
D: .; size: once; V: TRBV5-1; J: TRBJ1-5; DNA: TGCGCCAGCAGCTTGGGCCCTGCCCGGACAAACCATCAGCCCCAGCATTTT; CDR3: CASSLGPARTNHQPQHF
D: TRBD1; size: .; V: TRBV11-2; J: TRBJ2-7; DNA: TGTGCCAGCAGCCGCACAGGGGACCCCTCCTACGAGCAGTACTTC; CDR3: CASSRTGDPSYEQYF
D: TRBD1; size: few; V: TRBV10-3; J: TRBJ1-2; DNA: TGTGCCATCAGAGACAGGGGTCGCTATGGCTACACCTTC; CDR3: CAIRDRGRYGYTF
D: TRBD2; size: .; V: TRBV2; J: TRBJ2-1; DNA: TGTGCCAGCAGACGGACTAGCGGGGGGGCAAATGAGCAGTTCTTC; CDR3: CASRRTSGGANEQFF
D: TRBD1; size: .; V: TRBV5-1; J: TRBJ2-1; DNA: TGCGCCAGCAGCTTGGGGCGGACAGGGAGAAATGAGCAGTTCTTC; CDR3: CASSLGRTGRNEQFF
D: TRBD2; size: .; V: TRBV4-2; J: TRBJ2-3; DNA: TGTGCCAGCACGGGGGGACTAGCGCCTGACGATACGCAGTATTTT; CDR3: CASTGGLAPDDTQYF
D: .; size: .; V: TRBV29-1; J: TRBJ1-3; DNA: TGCAGCGTTTGGGGCTTGGACCCCTCTGGAAACACCATATATTTT; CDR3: CSVWGLDPSGNTIYF
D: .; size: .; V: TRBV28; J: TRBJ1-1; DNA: TGTGCCAGCAGTTTGTTTGGGGCGACCCTTAGGACTGAAGCTTTCTTT; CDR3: CASSLFGATLRTEAFF
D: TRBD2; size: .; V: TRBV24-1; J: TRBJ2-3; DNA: TGTGCCACCAGTGATTCGGCTAGCGGGGGTGTAGATACGCAGTATTTT; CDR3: CATSDSASGGVDTQYF
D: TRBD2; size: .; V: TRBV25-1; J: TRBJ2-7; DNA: TGTGCCAGCGGAAGCGGGGGGTACGAGCAGTACTTC; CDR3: CASGSGGYEQYF